This is a list of T cell receptor beta chains from one sample in a study of T cell changes during pregnancy in multiple sclerosis. Method: immunoSEQ multiplex PCR; TCRdb's copy keeps in-frame clones and lacks some. The sample has more than 85,000 clones; roughly nine tenths are singletons. The material sequenced was peripheral blood, taken in the second trimester of pregnancy. Every receptor here comes from a female donor with multiple sclerosis, enrolled in a pregnancy study. The CDR3 runs from the conserved cysteine through the conserved F or W. D genes are given only for firm matches. Clone size is stated in some rows and not others, as once, few, many or a class when expanded.

size | V | D | CDR3
- | TRBV5-8 | - | CASSRLGGAGSNQPQHF
- | TRBV2 | - | CASSDSRSPEAFF
- | TRBV7-9 | - | CASSLASGGASRYGYTF
- | TRBV6-6 | - | CASSQGDRPLSEQYF
few | TRBV28 | TRBD1 | CASSSGTGGGYTF
- | TRBV6-5 | - | CASSYGQTEAFF
- | TRBV18 | TRBD1 | CASSPSQPHSTTGKAEQYF
- | TRBV19 | TRBD2 | CASSIVLAGAFEQFF
- | TRBV5-6 | - | CASSLAGLGNEKLFF
- | TRBV18 | TRBD2 | CASSPGGALTDTQYF
- | TRBV6-1 | - | CASTAGGNQPQHF
- | TRBV4-2 | - | CASSQEGPLPIYNEQFF
- | TRBV6-1 | - | CASSEVSQGRKETQYF
- | TRBV27 | - | CASSLQGITHEQFF
- | TRBV6-1 | - | CASREVDYGYTF
few | TRBV27 | - | CASSLSGGPLHF
- | TRBV2 | TRBD1 | CASSVQGLNQPQHF
- | TRBV7-3 | TRBD2 | CASSFGGLAGDNEQFF
- | TRBV10-1 | TRBD2 | CASSPGRSYWNEQFF
- | TRBV19 | - | CASSISSENEQFF
- | TRBV5-4 | TRBD2 | CASSLGSGGAFVADTQYF
- | TRBV28 | TRBD1 | CASSWGTGSSYEQYF
- | TRBV5-4 | TRBD2 | CASSPRPAGAQETQYF
once | TRBV19 | - | CASAPVRVGNQPQHF
- | TRBV25-1 | - | CASKTRVQNTEAFF
- | TRBV19 | - | CASSGGTSSNQPQHF
- | TRBV28 | - | CASSPLTGVGGYTF
once | TRBV27 | - | CASSLSGASVYGYTF
- | TRBV27 | TRBD1 | CASSTLTGAYSPLHF